These T cell receptor beta chains were read from a single sample in a study of post-analysis software for immune sequencing data. TCRdb used MiXCR to reprocess the PCR reads, holding one entry per CDR3 protein. The sample includes fewer than 550,000 distinct CDR3 sequences, 30% to 40% seen only once; the top ten take approximately 6%. Source material: blood. Every receptor here comes from a girl aged 2 to 17 with multiple sclerosis. Both conserved end residues are part of each CDR3. D genes are given only for firm matches. Part of the rows lack a size; the others show once, few, many or a class for expanded clones.

v_gene	d_gene	abundance	j_gene	CDR3aa	CDR3nt
TRBV18	NA	NA	TRBJ1-1	CAGREDLNTEAFF	TGTGCCGGACGGGAGGATTTGAACACTGAAGCTTTCTTT
TRBV20-1	NA	few	TRBJ2-3	CSARDVSAGLTDTQYF	TGCAGTGCTAGAGATGTGAGCGCGGGGTTGACAGATACGCAGTATTTT
TRBV24-1	NA	NA	TRBJ2-5	CTTSDPAGLGETQYF	TGTACCACCAGTGATCCTGCTGGACTCGGAGAGACCCAGTACTTC
TRBV6-1	NA	few	TRBJ1-2	CAGGYDYTF	TGTGCCGGGGGCTATGACTACACCTTC
TRBV10-3	NA	few	TRBJ2-6	CAISGGQIDNVLTF	TGTGCCATCAGCGGGGGACAGATCGACAACGTCCTGACTTTC
TRBV3-1	TRBD2	NA	TRBJ2-5	CASSQESASGGETQYF	TGTGCCAGCAGCCAAGAATCGGCTAGCGGGGGGGAGACCCAGTACTTC
TRBV7-3	NA	NA	TRBJ2-5	CASSRMGTLGETQYF	TGTGCCAGCAGTCGTATGGGGACACTCGGAGAGACCCAGTACTTC
TRBV7-3	TRBD1	few	TRBJ2-5	CASSYQGAGETQYF	TGTGCCAGCAGCTATCAGGGGGCGGGAGAGACCCAGTACTTC
TRBV5-1	TRBD2	NA	TRBJ2-1	CASSTGGEEQFF	TGCGCCAGCAGTACGGGGGGGGAGGAGCAGTTCTTC
TRBV5-1	TRBD2	few	TRBJ2-1	CASSRGTGGGAAYNEQFF	TGCGCCAGCAGCCGCGGGACTGGCGGGGGGGCCGCCTACAATGAGCAGTTCTTC
TRBV7-9	NA	NA	TRBJ1-1	CASSLVSPGTGEAFF	TGTGCCAGCAGCTTAGTGAGTCCGGGGACGGGTGAAGCTTTCTTT
TRBV28	TRBD1	NA	TRBJ1-6	CASSLSGQGASNNSPLHF	TGTGCCAGCAGTTTATCGGGACAGGGGGCCTCCAATAATTCACCCCTCCACTTT
TRBV20-1	NA	NA	TRBJ2-3	CSARDPDGHADTQYF	TGCAGTGCTAGAGATCCAGACGGCCACGCAGATACGCAGTATTTT
TRBV20-1	NA	once	TRBJ1-4	CSAPRTGGIEKLFF	TGCAGTGCTCCTCGGACCGGAGGGATTGAAAAACTGTTTTTT
TRBV28	NA	NA	TRBJ2-4	CASSFFDGGRRTKNIQYF	TGTGCCAGCAGTTTCTTTGACGGAGGGAGGAGAACCAAAAACATTCAGTACTTC
TRBV7-9	TRBD1	NA	TRBJ1-2	CASSLSTGPYYGYTF	TGTGCCAGCAGCTTGTCGACAGGGCCTTACTATGGCTACACCTTC
TRBV12-3/TRBV12-4	NA	few	TRBJ2-3	CASSHPPGGTDTQYF	TGTGCCAGCAGTCACCCCCCGGGGGGCACAGATACGCAGTATTTT
TRBV14	NA	few	TRBJ2-1	CASRPQGIANEQFF	TGTGCCAGCAGGCCACAGGGAATTGCCAATGAGCAGTTCTTC
TRBV11-2	NA	NA	TRBJ2-1	CASSLMHNEQFF	TGTGCCAGCAGCTTAATGCACAATGAGCAGTTCTTC
TRBV20-1	TRBD2	few	TRBJ2-3	CSQEGGLAGDLTDTQYF	TGCAGCCAGGAGGGGGGACTAGCGGGGGATCTCACAGATACGCAGTATTTT
TRBV29-1	TRBD1	few	TRBJ1-5	CSVLTGGAGQPQHF	TGCAGCGTGCTTACAGGGGGAGCGGGGCAGCCCCAGCATTTT
TRBV13	NA	NA	TRBJ2-3	CASSSRRGRSTDTQYF	TGTGCCAGCAGCTCCCGGCGGGGGCGGAGCACAGATACGCAGTATTTT
TRBV11-1	NA	NA	TRBJ2-1	CASTSLRLNYNEQFF	TGTGCCAGCACCTCCTTGCGACTAAACTACAATGAGCAGTTCTTC
TRBV7-7	TRBD1	NA	TRBJ2-5	CASGTGVLQETQYF	TGTGCCAGCGGTACAGGGGTCTTACAAGAGACCCAGTACTTC
TRBV20-1	TRBD1	few	TRBJ2-7	CSARRQGAWYEQYF	TGCAGTGCTAGAAGGCAGGGGGCTTGGTACGAGCAGTACTTC
TRBV6-6	NA	NA	TRBJ1-4	CASSLPGATNEKLFF	TGTGCCAGCAGCCTCCCGGGGGCAACTAATGAAAAACTGTTTTTT
TRBV29-1	NA	few	TRBJ2-3	CSVGQVGGTQYF	TGCAGCGTTGGACAGGTGGGGGGTACGCAGTATTTT
TRBV18	TRBD1	NA	TRBJ1-2	CASSRGQGDYGYTF	TGTGCCAGCTCTCGCGGACAGGGAGACTATGGCTACACCTTC
TRBV20-1	NA	NA	TRBJ1-1	CSATPPWNTEAFF	TGCAGTGCCACACCTCCGTGGAACACTGAAGCTTTCTTT
TRBV29-1	TRBD2	NA	TRBJ2-5	CSAAGGGLTSQETQYF	TGCAGCGCCGCCGGGGGGGGCCTTACCTCTCAAGAGACCCAGTACTTC
TRBV29-1	NA	NA	TRBJ1-2	CSVREGGRGSSGYTF	TGCAGCGTCCGGGAGGGTGGAAGGGGAAGCTCTGGCTACACCTTC
TRBV6-2/TRBV6-3	NA	NA	TRBJ2-7	CATTPGSRNLFSYEQYF	TGTGCCACCACCCCTGGGTCCAGAAACCTCTTCTCCTACGAGCAGTACTTC
TRBV15	NA	once	TRBJ2-1	CTTSRDGPGADEQFF	TGTACCACCAGCAGAGATGGACCGGGAGCCGATGAGCAGTTCTTC
TRBV5-6	NA	few	TRBJ1-1	CASSLSNLNTEAFF	TGTGCCAGCAGCTTGTCTAACTTGAACACTGAAGCTTTCTTT
TRBV3-1	TRBD2	NA	TRBJ2-3	CASSQDRKSGGTDAQYF	TGTGCCAGCAGCCAAGATAGGAAAAGCGGGGGGACAGATGCGCAGTATTTT
TRBV5-1	NA	many	TRBJ1-2	CASSLGQYHGYTF	TGCGCCAGCAGCTTGGGACAGTACCATGGCTACACCTTC
TRBV2	NA	few	TRBJ1-2	CASIGYTNYGYTF	TGTGCCAGCATCGGGTATACTAACTATGGCTACACCTTC
TRBV6-1	NA	NA	TRBJ2-5	CASSDPVDVWETQYF	TGTGCCAGCAGTGACCCCGTAGACGTTTGGGAGACCCAGTACTTC
TRBV5-1	TRBD2	NA	TRBJ2-7	CASSPVAGGTYEQYF	TGCGCCAGCAGCCCTGTGGCGGGGGGGACCTACGAGCAGTACTTC
TRBV14	NA	few	TRBJ2-1	CASSSIRGYNEQFF	TGTGCCAGCAGCAGCATCCGCGGGTACAATGAGCAGTTCTTC
TRBV29-1	NA	NA	TRBJ2-1	CSVEDHFGSEQFF	TGCAGCGTTGAAGATCATTTTGGTAGTGAGCAGTTCTTC
TRBV4-1	TRBD2	NA	TRBJ2-3	CASSQAGREADTQYF	TGCGCCAGCAGCCAAGCTGGGAGGGAGGCAGATACGCAGTATTTT
TRBV29-1	NA	few	TRBJ1-2	CSVPGPTNYGYTF	TGCAGCGTCCCGGGACCTACTAACTATGGCTACACCTTC
TRBV6-5	NA	NA	TRBJ1-6	CASSYGRSLNSPLHF	TGTGCCAGCAGTTACGGTCGTAGCCTTAATTCACCCCTCCACTTT
TRBV13	TRBD1	NA	TRBJ1-6	CASGTGYYSPLHF	TGTGCCAGCGGGACAGGGTATTATTCACCCCTCCACTTT
TRBV4-2	TRBD2	few	TRBJ2-5	CASSQDRLAEPGGETQYF	TGTGCCAGCAGCCAAGATAGACTAGCCGAACCAGGAGGGGAGACCCAGTACTTC
TRBV6-1	NA	NA	TRBJ2-3	CASSDFADSTDTQYF	TGTGCCAGCAGTGACTTTGCGGATAGCACAGATACGCAGTATTTT
TRBV5-1	TRBD2	few	TRBJ2-5	CASSSLGLAEETQYF	TGCGCCAGCAGCTCGCTGGGACTAGCGGAAGAGACCCAGTACTTC
TRBV20-1	TRBD1	NA	TRBJ1-2	CSASGTGESDYGYTF	TGCAGTGCTAGCGGGACAGGGGAAAGCGACTATGGCTACACCTTC
TRBV15	NA	NA	TRBJ2-5	CATSGGSYEQYF	TGTGCCACCAGCGGGGGGTCCTATGAGCAGTACTTC
TRBV20-1	NA	few	TRBJ2-7	CSASEGQYEQYF	TGCAGTGCTAGTGAGGGTCAATACGAGCAGTACTTC
TRBV7-9	NA	few	TRBJ2-7	CASSLVDRLDYEQYF	TGTGCCAGCAGCTTAGTGGACAGACTAGACTACGAGCAGTACTTC
TRBV25-1	NA	NA	TRBJ2-5	CASSVLRGTQYF	TGTGCCAGCAGTGTACTGAGGGGGACCCAGTACTTC
TRBV5-1	TRBD2	NA	TRBJ2-1	CASSLEGGGAAEQFF	TGCGCCAGCAGCTTGGAAGGCGGGGGGGCCGCCGAGCAGTTCTTC
TRBV6-5	TRBD2	NA	TRBJ2-1	CASSQLAGGHNEQFF	TGTGCCAGCAGTCAACTAGCGGGGGGCCACAATGAGCAGTTCTTC
TRBV7-2	NA	NA	TRBJ1-6	CASSLDWRSPLHF	TGTGCCAGCAGCTTAGATTGGCGTTCACCCCTCCACTTT
TRBV5-1	NA	few	TRBJ2-5	CASSYKQETQYF	TGCGCCAGCAGCTACAAACAAGAGACCCAGTACTTC
TRBV6-5	NA	NA	TRBJ1-1	CATQPGYDTEAFF	TGTGCCACCCAGCCAGGTTATGACACTGAAGCTTTCTTT